Listed below are T cell receptor beta chains from one sample, sequenced in a study of blood T cells in healthy people across ages. TCRdb used MiXCR to reprocess the 5' RACE reads, holding one entry per CDR3 protein. In the table there are some 1.7 million distinct CDR3 sequences, roughly 30% of which are singletons. The specimen was blood. Receptor source: a woman under 40 in good health. Both conserved end residues are part of each CDR3. D genes are given only for firm matches. A clone size is listed for some rows: how often the clone was seen (once, few, many), or a class if it is expanded.

TRBD1	TRBV18	TRBJ2-2	once	CASSPTGTNGELFF	TGTGCCAGCTCACCGACAGGGACAAACGGGGAGCTGTTTTTT
NA	TRBV7-9	TRBJ1-2	few	CASSFSRGRWDGYTF	TGTGCCAGCAGCTTTTCTCGGGGGCGCTGGGATGGCTACACCTTC
TRBD2	TRBV20-1	TRBJ2-1	few	CSARVGLGAYNEQFF	TGCAGTGCTAGGGTGGGACTAGGGGCCTACAATGAGCAGTTCTTC
TRBD2	TRBV28	TRBJ2-1	few	CASSSGLASNEQFF	TGTGCCAGCAGTTCGGGACTAGCCAGCAATGAGCAGTTCTTC
NA	TRBV3-1	TRBJ2-3	few	CASSHGPSGAYTQYF	TGTGCCAGCAGCCACGGACCGTCAGGGGCTTATACGCAGTATTTT
NA	TRBV2	TRBJ2-7	NA	CASSEQGRAQYF	TGTGCCAGCAGTGAACAGGGGAGGGCCCAGTACTTC
TRBD1	TRBV29-1	TRBJ2-7	few	CSVASWDRGPEQYF	TGCAGCGTAGCGAGCTGGGACAGGGGACCCGAGCAGTACTTC
TRBD1	TRBV6-5	TRBJ2-7	few	CANSPPDRATREQYF	TGTGCCAACAGTCCTCCGGACAGGGCAACGCGCGAGCAGTACTTC
NA	TRBV20-1	TRBJ2-1	NA	CSACSNFYNEQFF	TGCAGTGCTTGTAGCAATTTCTACAATGAGCAGTTCTTC
TRBD1	TRBV18	TRBJ2-5	few	CASARQGRQETQYF	TGTGCCAGCGCCCGACAGGGGAGGCAAGAGACCCAGTACTTC
NA	TRBV11-1	TRBJ2-5	few	CASSRRASQETQYF	TGTGCCAGCAGCCGCCGGGCGTCACAAGAGACCCAGTACTTC